The rows below give T cell receptor beta chains drawn from one sample of a study of post-analysis software for immune sequencing data. TCRdb reprocessed the PCR reads with MiXCR, giving one entry per CDR3 protein. The sample contains more than 500,000 distinct CDR3 sequences, less than 40% of which appear only once. Sequenced: blood. These receptors were collected from a girl between 2 and 17 years old with multiple sclerosis. CDR3s leave out the opening cysteine and the closing phenylalanine or tryptophan. Each record gives: V gene, J gene, CDR3 protein.

v_call: TRBV6-6
j_call: TRBJ2-3
cdr3_aa: ASSYSGQGLADTQY

v_call: TRBV29-1
j_call: TRBJ2-1
cdr3_aa: SAGLAGRYEQF

v_call: TRBV20-1
j_call: TRBJ1-2
cdr3_aa: SARDQADYGYT

v_call: TRBV4-2
j_call: TRBJ2-5
cdr3_aa: ASSLSFGVGGTQY

v_call: TRBV12-3/TRBV12-4
j_call: TRBJ1-2
cdr3_aa: ASSSRSTGFGYT

v_call: TRBV12-3/TRBV12-4
j_call: TRBJ1-2
cdr3_aa: ASRRRTANYGYT

v_call: TRBV5-1
j_call: TRBJ2-7
cdr3_aa: ASSLPGGNYEQY

v_call: TRBV15
j_call: TRBJ2-5
cdr3_aa: ATSRDEGGETQY

v_call: TRBV3-1
j_call: TRBJ2-5
cdr3_aa: ASSQDSAAGLETQY

v_call: TRBV10-3
j_call: TRBJ2-2
cdr3_aa: AISERGSPTGELF

v_call: TRBV7-3
j_call: TRBJ1-5
cdr3_aa: ASRFSTGGWQPQH

v_call: TRBV5-1
j_call: TRBJ2-3
cdr3_aa: ASRFRADRVDTQY

v_call: TRBV20-1
j_call: TRBJ1-5
cdr3_aa: SAPGQINQPQH